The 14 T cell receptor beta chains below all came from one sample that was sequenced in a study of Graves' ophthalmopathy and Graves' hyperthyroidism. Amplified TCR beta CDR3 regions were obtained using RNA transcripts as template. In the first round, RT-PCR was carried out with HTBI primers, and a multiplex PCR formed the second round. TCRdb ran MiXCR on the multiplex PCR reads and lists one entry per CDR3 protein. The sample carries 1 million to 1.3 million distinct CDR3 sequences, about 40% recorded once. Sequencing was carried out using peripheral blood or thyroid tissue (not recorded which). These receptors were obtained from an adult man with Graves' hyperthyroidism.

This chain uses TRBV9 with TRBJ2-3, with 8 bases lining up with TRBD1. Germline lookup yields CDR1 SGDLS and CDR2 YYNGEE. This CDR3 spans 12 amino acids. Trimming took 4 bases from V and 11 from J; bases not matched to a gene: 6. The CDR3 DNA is TGTGCCAGCAGCCCACGACAGGGGAAGCAGTATTTT. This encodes CASSPRQGKQYF.

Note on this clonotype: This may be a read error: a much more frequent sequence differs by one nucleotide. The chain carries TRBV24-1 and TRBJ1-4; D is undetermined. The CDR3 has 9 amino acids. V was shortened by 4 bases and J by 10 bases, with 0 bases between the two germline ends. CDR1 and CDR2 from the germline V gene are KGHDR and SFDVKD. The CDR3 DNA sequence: TGTGCCACCAGTGAAAAACTGTTTTTT. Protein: CATSEKLFF.

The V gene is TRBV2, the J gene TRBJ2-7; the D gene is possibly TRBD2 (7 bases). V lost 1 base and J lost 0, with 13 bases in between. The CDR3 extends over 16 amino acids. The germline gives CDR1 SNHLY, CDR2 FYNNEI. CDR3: CASSEGGGRRSYEQYF. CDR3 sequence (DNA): TGTGCCAGCAGTGAAGGGGGGGGGCGCCGCTCCTACGAGCAGTACTTC.

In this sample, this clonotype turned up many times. In nucleotides, the CDR3 is TGTGCCACCATCATGAACACTGAAGCTTTCTTT. It is translated as CATIMNTEAFF. The rearrangement joins TRBV6-5 to TRBJ1-1; D remains unclear. Germline CDR1 and CDR2: MNHEY and SVGAGI. V was pared by 10 bases and J by 0 bases, with 6 bases between. CDR3 length: 11 amino acids.

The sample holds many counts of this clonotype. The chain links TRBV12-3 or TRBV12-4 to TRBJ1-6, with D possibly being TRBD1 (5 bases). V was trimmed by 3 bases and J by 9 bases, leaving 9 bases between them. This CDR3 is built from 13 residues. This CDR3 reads CASSFRVASPLHF. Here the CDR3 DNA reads TGTGCCAGCAGTTTCAGGGTGGCTTCACCCCTCCACTTT.

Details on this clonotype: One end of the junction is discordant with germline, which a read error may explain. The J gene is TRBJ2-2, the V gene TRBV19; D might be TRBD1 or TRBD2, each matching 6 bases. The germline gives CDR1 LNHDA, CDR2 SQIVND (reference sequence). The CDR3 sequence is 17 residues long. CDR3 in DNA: TGCGCCAGCAGCCAAGATGGCGACAGGAGGGACACCGGGGAGCTGTTTTTT. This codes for CASSQDGDRRDTGELFF.

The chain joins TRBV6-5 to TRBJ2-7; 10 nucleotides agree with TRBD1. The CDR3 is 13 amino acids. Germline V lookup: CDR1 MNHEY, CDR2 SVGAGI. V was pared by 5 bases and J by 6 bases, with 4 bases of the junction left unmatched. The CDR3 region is CASSHWTGGEQYF. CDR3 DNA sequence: TGTGCCAGCAGTCATTGGACAGGGGGCGAGCAGTACTTC.

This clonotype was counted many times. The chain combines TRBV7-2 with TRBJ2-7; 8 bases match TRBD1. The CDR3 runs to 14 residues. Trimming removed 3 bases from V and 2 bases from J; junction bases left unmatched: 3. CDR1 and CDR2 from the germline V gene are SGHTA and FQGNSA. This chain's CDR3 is CASSFSGQAYEQYF. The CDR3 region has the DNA TGTGCCAGCAGCTTCTCGGGACAGGCCTACGAGCAGTACTTC.

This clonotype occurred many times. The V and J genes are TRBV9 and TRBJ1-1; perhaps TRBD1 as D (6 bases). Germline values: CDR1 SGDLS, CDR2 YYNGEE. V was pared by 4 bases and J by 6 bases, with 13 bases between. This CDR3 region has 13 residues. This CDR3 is CASSLGQGSEAFF. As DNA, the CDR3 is TGTGCCAGCAGCTTAGGCCAGGGGTCTGAAGCTTTCTTT.

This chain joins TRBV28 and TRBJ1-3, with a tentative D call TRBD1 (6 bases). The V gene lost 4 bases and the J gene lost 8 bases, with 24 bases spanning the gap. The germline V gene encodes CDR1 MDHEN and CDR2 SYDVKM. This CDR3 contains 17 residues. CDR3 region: CASSSLPGTFSPDTIYF. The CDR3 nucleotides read TGTGCCAGCAGTTCTCTACCCGGGACATTCAGTCCGGACACCATATATTTT.

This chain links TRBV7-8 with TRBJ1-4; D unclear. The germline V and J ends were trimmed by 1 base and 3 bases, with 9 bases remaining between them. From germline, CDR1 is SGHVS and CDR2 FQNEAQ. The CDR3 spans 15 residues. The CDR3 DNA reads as TGTGCCAGCAGCTTAGTGGGATGGGCTAATGAAAAACTGTTTTTT. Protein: CASSLVGWANEKLFF. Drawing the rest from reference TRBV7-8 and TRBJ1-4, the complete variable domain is GAGVSQSPRYKVAKRGQDVALRCDPISGHVSLFWYQQALGQGPEFLTYFQNEAQLDKSGLPSDRFFAERPEGSVSTLKIQRTQQEDSAVYLCASSLVGWANEKLFFGSGTQLSVL.

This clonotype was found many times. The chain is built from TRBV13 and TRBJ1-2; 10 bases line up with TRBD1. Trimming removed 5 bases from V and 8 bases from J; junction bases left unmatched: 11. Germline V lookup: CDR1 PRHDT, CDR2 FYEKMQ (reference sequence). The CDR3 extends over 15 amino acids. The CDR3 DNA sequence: TGTGCCAGCAGCCGAGGGGACAGGGGAACTGGAGGCTACACCTTC. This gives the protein CASSRGDRGTGGYTF. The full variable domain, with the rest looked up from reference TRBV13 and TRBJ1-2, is AAGVIQSPRHLIKEKRETATLKCYPIPRHDTVYWYQQGPGQDPQFLISFYEKMQSDKGSIPDRFSAQQFSDYHSELNMSSLELGDSALYFCASSRGDRGTGGYTFGSGTRLTVV.

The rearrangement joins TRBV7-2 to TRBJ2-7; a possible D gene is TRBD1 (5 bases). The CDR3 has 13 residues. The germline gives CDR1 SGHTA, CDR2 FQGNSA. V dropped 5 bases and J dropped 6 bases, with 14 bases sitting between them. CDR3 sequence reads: CASSQPGFREQYF. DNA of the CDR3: TGTGCCAGCAGCCAGCCAGGGTTTCGCGAGCAGTACTTC.

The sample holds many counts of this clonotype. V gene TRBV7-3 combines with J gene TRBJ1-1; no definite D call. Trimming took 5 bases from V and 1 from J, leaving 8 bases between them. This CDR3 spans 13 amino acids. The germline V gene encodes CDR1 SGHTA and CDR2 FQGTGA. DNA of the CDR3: TGTGCCAGCAGCCACGGACCGAACACTGAAGCTTTCTTT. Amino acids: CASSHGPNTEAFF.